This TCR beta chain was sequenced during a study of tumor-infiltrating lymphocytes in localized non-small cell lung cancer. Across the whole study: The cohort mixed smokers and never-smokers, several histologies, and some post-neoadjuvant-chemotherapy samples. Resected tumor was paired with non-adjacent uninvolved lung from the same patient. Study conclusions and caveats: Available tissue quantity limited TCR sequencing to a patient subset. Immunotypes IM1 and IM2 had similar TCR-derived T-cell fractions.

The CDR3 is 13 residues long. From germline, CDR1 is MDHEN and CDR2 SYDVKM. The V end lost 5 bases, the J end lost 8 bases, and 15 bases lay between the germline ends. Libraries were prepared by immunoSEQ multiplex PCR; TCRdb keeps only in-frame clonotypes and omits some of them. The sample yields 9,900 or so clones, about 75% seen once. Of note for this clone: What it binds is unknown.

Input material: uninvolved lung tissue not adjacent to the tumor. This receptor was taken from a human donor with non-small cell lung cancer. The V call is TRBV28, the J call TRBJ1-1; D not certain. The CDR3 DNA reads TGTGCCAGCAGTAACCGAGGAGGCATAGAAGCTTTCTTT. It codes for CASSNRGGIEAFF.